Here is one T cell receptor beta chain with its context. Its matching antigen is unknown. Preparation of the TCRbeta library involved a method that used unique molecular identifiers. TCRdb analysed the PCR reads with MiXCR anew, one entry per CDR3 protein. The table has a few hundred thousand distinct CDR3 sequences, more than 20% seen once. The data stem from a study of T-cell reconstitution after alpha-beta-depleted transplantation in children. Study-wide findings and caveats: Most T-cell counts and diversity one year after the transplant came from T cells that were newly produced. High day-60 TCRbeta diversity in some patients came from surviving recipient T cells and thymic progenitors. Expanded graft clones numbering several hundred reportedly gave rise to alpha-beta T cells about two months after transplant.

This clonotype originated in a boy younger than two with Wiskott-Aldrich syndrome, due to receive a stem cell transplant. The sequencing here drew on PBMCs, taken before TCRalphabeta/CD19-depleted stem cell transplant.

The CDR3 region has the DNA TGCAGTGCTAAAGGACTACTCTACAATGAGCAGTTCTTC. Protein: CSAKGLLYNEQFF. This chain joins TRBV20-1 and TRBJ2-1; D may be TRBD2 (6 bases). Trimming cost V 4 bases and J 3 bases, with 10 bases left between them. The CDR3 is 13 amino acids. Germline V gene lookup returns CDR1 DFQATT and CDR2 SNEGSKA (reference sequence).